These 8 T cell receptor beta chains originate from one sample sequenced in a study of identical twins. TCRdb reprocessed the 5' RACE reads with MiXCR, giving one entry per CDR3 protein. The data hold roughly 230,000 distinct CDR3 sequences, with roughly 8% observed a single time. These data also featured in a second study, about yellow fever vaccine responses in identical twins.

Specimen: CD8+ T cells sorted from blood. Source of these receptors: a woman aged 18-29 years in good health.

In its sample, this clonotype was seen many times. The rearrangement uses TRBV7-9 and TRBJ1-4; D is uncertain. The CDR3 runs 13 residues. Germline CDR1 is SEHNR and CDR2 is FQNEAQ (reference sequence). V was shortened by 5 bases and J by 7 bases, with 11 bases between the two germline ends. The CDR3 sequence is CASSESAGEKLFF. The CDR3 nucleotides read TGTGCCAGCAGCGAGTCGGCGGGTGAAAAACTGTTTTTT.

This clonotype was counted only a few times. The chain has TRBV7-2 and TRBJ2-1, with 8 positions matching TRBD2. Germline V gene lookup returns CDR1 SGHTA and CDR2 FQGNSA. V shed 9 bases and J 4 bases; nucleotides not matched to a gene: 2. The CDR3 spans 12 residues. The DNA for the CDR3 is TGTGCCAGTAGCGGGGCATACAATGAGCAGTTCTTC. It translates to CASSGAYNEQFF.

Ten or more counts support this clonotype. J is TRBJ2-5 and V is TRBV20-1; 11 nucleotides agree with TRBD2. Germline assignment: CDR1 DFQATT and CDR2 SNEGSKA (reference sequence). The CDR3 sequence is 15 residues long. V gave up 0 bases and J gave up 4 bases; unmatched junction bases: 4. CDR3: CSAREVAGGGETQYF. In DNA form, the CDR3 reads TGCAGTGCTAGAGAGGTAGCGGGAGGGGGAGAGACCCAGTACTTC.

This rearrangement joins TRBV5-1 to TRBJ1-2; D gene uncertain. Germline CDR1 reads SGHRS; CDR2 reads YFSETQ. This CDR3 comprises 14 residues. With 0 bases removed from V and 4 bases from J, the gap between germline ends came to 10 bases. In DNA form, the CDR3 reads TGCGCCAGCAGCTTGGAAGGTTGGGGCTATGGCTACACCTTC. Encoded protein: CASSLEGWGYGYTF.

This clonotype has more than one count but fewer than ten. This chain connects TRBV28 to TRBJ2-3; D unresolved. The CDR3 loop spans 16 amino acids. V was cut by 3 bases and J by 0 bases, with 13 bases left in between. Germline CDR1 MDHEN, CDR2 SYDVKM. CDR3 amino acids: CASSFSRVSSTDTQYF. The DNA for the CDR3 is TGTGCCAGCAGTTTCTCTAGGGTCTCGAGCACAGATACGCAGTATTTT.

The rearrangement joins TRBV5-6 to TRBJ1-4; 7 bases fit TRBD1. The J segment lost 8 bases and the V segment lost 4 bases, leaving 8 bases of the junction unmatched. The CDR3 sequence is 14 residues long. CDR1 is SGHDT, CDR2 YYEEEE, per germline. The CDR3 protein is CASSQTGLKEKLFF. The CDR3 DNA reads as TGTGCCAGCAGCCAGACAGGGTTGAAGGAAAAACTGTTTTTT. The whole variable domain, filled in from reference TRBV5-6 and TRBJ1-4, reads DAGVTQSPTHLIKTRGQQVTLRCSPKSGHDTVSWYQQALGQGPQFIFQYYEEEERQRGNFPDRFSGHQFPNYSSELNVNALLLGDSALYLCASSQTGLKEKLFFGSGTQLSVL.

CDR3 loop: CASQQGAGGTDTQYF. DNA of the CDR3: TGTGCCAGCCAACAGGGGGCGGGGGGCACAGATACGCAGTATTTT. The gene calls are TRBV7-8 and TRBJ2-3; 9 nucleotides align to TRBD1. The CDR3 extends over 15 amino acids. The trim removed 8 bases at V and 1 base at J, leaving 7 bases unmatched. Germline assignment: CDR1 SGHVS and CDR2 FQNEAQ. Using reference TRBV7-8 and TRBJ2-3 for the parts outside the CDR3, the full variable domain is GAGVSQSPRYKVAKRGQDVALRCDPISGHVSLFWYQQALGQGPEFLTYFQNEAQLDKSGLPSDRFFAERPEGSVSTLKIQRTQQEDSAVYLCASQQGAGGTDTQYFGPGTRLTVL.

This clonotype was counted only a few times. Here the CDR3 reads CATSREGNEETQYF. The CDR3 DNA sequence: TGTGCCACCAGCAGAGAGGGCAATGAAGAGACCCAGTACTTC. This rearrangement joins TRBV15 to TRBJ2-5; D is uncertain. The CDR3 has 14 residues. V dropped 0 bases and J dropped 3 bases, with 8 bases sitting between them. Germline CDR1 LNHNV, CDR2 YYDKDF (reference sequence).